This T cell receptor (beta chain) was retrieved from a study of blood T cell repertoires in COVID-19. About the research overall: Acute-phase and convalescent COVID-19 samples originated in the United States, Italy and Spain. PBMCs, B-cell-depleted T cells, or T cells were the source of the cDNA or gDNA that made up the material.

V trimming: 2 bases; J trimming: 0 bases; junction bases outside the gene matches: 9. The CDR3 runs 19 residues. CDR1 MNHEY and CDR2 SVGEGT come from the germline V gene. This clone came up a few times. TCRdb's copy holds only in-frame clones and misses some; the assay was immunoSEQ multiplex PCR. The sample includes 170,000 or so clones, around 87% of them seen just once. The sequence was obtained from a man aged 35 to 55 with active or convalescent COVID-19. J is TRBJ1-6 and V is TRBV6-2 or TRBV6-3, with 8 bases that match TRBD1. Material for sequencing was peripheral blood. The CDR3 nucleotides read TGTGCCAGCAGTTACAGTACAAGGGACAGGAGCTCCTATAATTCACCCCTCCACTTT. It codes for CASSYSTRDRSSYNSPLHF.